This record concerns one TCR beta chain sequence. These data originate in a study of control samples from healthy donors and cancer patients. Sequencing was performed with immunoSEQ multiplex PCR; in TCRdb, only in-frame clones are kept and a portion is missing. The sample records about 120,000 clones, roughly 92% being singletons. Trimming took off 0 bases at V and 1 base at J, with 16 bases between the two ends. The germline gives CDR1 MRHNA, CDR2 SNTAGT. The CDR3 contains 18 residues. Sequencing was done on a sample of PBMCs. The clonotype originates from an older man with head and neck cancer. This rearrangement joins TRBV6-4 to TRBJ2-1; D assignment may be TRBD1 or TRBD2 (5 bases each). The CDR3 DNA sequence: TGTGCCAGCAGTGACTCGAAAACAGGAGGAGATTCCTACAATGAGCAGTTCTTC. This gives the protein CASSDSKTGGDSYNEQFF.